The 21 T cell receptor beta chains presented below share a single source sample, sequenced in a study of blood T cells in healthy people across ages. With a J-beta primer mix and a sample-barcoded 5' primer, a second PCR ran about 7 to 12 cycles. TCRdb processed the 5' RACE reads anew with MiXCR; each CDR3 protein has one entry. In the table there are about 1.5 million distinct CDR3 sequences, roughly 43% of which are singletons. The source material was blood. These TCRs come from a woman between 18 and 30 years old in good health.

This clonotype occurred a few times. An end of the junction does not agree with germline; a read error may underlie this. The CDR3 bases are TGTGCCAGCAGTCGGTACAGTGAGCAGTTCTTC. Protein: CASSRYSEQFF. The chain employs TRBV27 and TRBJ2-1, with unresolved D. The CDR3 covers 11 residues. Germline CDR1 is MNHEY and CDR2 is SMNVEV (reference sequence).

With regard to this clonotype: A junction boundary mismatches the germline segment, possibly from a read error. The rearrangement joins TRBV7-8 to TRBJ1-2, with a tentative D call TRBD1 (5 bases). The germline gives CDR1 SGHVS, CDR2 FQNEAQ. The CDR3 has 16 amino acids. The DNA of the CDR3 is TGTGCCGGCAGTGAAACCGCGGGGCAGATTTCGGATGGCTACACCTTC. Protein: CAGSETAGQISDGYTF.

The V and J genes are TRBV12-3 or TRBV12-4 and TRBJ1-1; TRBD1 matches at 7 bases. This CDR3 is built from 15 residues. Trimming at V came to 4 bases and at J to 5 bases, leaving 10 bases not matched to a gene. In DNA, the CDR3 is TGTGCCAGCAGTTCCCTTAGACAGGGTATGACTGAAGCTTTCTTT. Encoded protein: CASSSLRQGMTEAFF.

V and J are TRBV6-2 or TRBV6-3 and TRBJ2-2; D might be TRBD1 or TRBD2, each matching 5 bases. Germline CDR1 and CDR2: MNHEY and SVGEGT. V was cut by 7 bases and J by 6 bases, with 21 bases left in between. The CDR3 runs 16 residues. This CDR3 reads CASTDLGDSSAGELFF. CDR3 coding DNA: TGTGCCAGCACCGACTTGGGGGATAGTTCCGCCGGGGAGCTGTTTTTT.

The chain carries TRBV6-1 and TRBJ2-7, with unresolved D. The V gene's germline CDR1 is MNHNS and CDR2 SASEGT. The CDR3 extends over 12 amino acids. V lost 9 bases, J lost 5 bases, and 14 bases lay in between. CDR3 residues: CASYMGGHEQYF. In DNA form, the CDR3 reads TGTGCCAGTTACATGGGTGGTCACGAGCAGTACTTC.

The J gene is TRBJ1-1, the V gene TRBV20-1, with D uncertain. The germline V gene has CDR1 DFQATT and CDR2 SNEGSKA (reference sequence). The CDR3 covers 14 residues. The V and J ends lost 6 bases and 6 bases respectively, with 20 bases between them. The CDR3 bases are TGCAGTGCACGTCCGGCCTCGCGAGCGCCTGAAGCTTTCTTT. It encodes CSARPASRAPEAFF.

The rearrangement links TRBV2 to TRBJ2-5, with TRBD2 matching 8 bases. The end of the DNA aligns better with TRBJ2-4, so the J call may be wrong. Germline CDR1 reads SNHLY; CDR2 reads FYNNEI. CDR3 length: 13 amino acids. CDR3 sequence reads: CASSEAGTSIQYF. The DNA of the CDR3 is TGTGCCAGCAGTGAAGCTGGGACTAGCATTCAGTACTTC.

CDR3 sequence reads: CASRSQGASTEAFF. The CDR3 DNA sequence: TGTGCCAGCAGGTCACAGGGGGCGAGCACTGAAGCTTTCTTT. The V gene is TRBV12-3 or TRBV12-4, the J gene TRBJ1-1, with 9 bases fitting TRBD1. The CDR3 loop spans 14 amino acids. With 6 bases clipped from V and 4 bases from J, the junction kept 6 bases outside the gene matches.

In nucleotides, the CDR3 is TGCAGTGCTAGAGACCTAGTAGCCTACGAGCAGTACTTC. Protein product: CSARDLVAYEQYF. The chain is built from TRBV20-1 and TRBJ2-7; D is ambiguous. Germline-derived CDR1 and CDR2 are DFQATT and SNEGSKA (reference sequence). The germline V and J ends were trimmed by 0 bases and 2 bases, with 8 bases remaining between them. The CDR3 has 13 amino acids.

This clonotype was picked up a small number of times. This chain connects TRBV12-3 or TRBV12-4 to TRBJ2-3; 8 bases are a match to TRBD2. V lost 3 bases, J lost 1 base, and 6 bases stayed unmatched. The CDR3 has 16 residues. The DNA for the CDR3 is TGTGCCAGCAGTTTTGACGGGACTAGGGGCACAGATACGCAGTATTTT. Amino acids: CASSFDGTRGTDTQYF.

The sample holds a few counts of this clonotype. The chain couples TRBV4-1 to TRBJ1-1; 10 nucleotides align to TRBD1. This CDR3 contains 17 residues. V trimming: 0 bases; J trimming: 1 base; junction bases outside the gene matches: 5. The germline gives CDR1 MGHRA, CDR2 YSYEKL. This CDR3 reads CASSQDLDRGRNTEAFF. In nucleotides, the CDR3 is TGCGCCAGCAGCCAAGATCTCGACAGGGGGCGGAACACTGAAGCTTTCTTT.

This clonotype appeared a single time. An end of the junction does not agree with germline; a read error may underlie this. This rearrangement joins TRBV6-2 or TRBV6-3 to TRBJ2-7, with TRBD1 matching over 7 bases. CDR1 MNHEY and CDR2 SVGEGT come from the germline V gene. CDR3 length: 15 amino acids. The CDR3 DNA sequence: TGTGCCACCCGATCCCAGGGGACAGACTCCGACGAGCAGTACTTC. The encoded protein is CATRSQGTDSDEQYF.

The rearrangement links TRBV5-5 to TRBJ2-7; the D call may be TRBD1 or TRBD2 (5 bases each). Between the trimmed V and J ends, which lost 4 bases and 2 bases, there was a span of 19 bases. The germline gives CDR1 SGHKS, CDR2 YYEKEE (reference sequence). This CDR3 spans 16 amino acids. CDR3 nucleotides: TGTGCCAGCAGCCCGCCCGGGGTCAGGGCGGCCTACGAGCAGTACTTC. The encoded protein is CASSPPGVRAAYEQYF.

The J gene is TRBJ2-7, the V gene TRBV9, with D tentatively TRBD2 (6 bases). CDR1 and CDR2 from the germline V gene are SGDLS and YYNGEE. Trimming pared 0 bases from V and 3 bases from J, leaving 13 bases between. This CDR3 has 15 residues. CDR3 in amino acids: CASSVGSMGGYEQYF. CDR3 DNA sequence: TGTGCCAGCAGCGTAGGGAGTATGGGGGGCTACGAGCAGTACTTC.

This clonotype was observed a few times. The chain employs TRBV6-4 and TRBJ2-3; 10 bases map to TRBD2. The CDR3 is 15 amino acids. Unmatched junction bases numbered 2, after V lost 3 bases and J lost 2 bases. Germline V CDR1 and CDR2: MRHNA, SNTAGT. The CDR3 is CASSELAGDTDTQYF. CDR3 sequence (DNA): TGTGCCAGCAGTGAGCTAGCGGGAGACACAGATACGCAGTATTTT.

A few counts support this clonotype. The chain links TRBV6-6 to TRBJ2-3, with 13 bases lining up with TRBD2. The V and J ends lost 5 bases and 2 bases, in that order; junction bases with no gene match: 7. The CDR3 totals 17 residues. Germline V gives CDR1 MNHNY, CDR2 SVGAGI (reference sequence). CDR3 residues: CASSPLTSGGPTDTQYF. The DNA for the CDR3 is TGTGCCAGCAGTCCTCTGACTAGCGGGGGGCCCACAGATACGCAGTATTTT.

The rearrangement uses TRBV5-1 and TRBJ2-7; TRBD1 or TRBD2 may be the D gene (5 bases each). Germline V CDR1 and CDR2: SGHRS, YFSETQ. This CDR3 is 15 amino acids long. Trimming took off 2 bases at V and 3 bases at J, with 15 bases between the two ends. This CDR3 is CASSFPRGAVYEQYF. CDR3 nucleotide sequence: TGCGCCAGCAGCTTCCCCCGAGGGGCCGTCTACGAGCAGTACTTC.

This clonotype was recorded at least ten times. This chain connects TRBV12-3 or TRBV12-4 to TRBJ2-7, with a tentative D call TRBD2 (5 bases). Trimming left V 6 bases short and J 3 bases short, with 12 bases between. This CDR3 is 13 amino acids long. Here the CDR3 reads CASRRETGYEQYF. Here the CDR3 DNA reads TGTGCCAGCAGACGGGAAACGGGCTACGAGCAGTACTTC.

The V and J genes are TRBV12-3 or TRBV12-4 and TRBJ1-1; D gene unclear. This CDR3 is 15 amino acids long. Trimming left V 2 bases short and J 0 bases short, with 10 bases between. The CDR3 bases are TGTGCCAGCAGTTTAAAAGTGCAGCTGAACACTGAAGCTTTCTTT. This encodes CASSLKVQLNTEAFF.

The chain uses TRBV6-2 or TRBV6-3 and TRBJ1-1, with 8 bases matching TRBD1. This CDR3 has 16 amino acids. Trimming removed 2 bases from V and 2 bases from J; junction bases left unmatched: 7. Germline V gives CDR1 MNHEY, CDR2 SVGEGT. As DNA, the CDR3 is TGTGCCAGCAGTTACCCAGGACAGGGACTAAACACTGAAGCTTTCTTT. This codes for CASSYPGQGLNTEAFF.

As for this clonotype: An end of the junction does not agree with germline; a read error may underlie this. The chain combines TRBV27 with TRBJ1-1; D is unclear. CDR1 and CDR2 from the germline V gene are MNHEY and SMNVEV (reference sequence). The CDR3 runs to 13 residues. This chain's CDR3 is CASSLHGNTEVFF. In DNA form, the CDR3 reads TGTGCCAGCAGTTTACACGGGAACACTGAAGTTTTCTTT.